This T cell receptor beta chain was identified in a study of blood T cell repertoires in COVID-19. Study-wide background: Acute and convalescent COVID-19 samples came from the United States, Italy and Spain.

The repertoire was sequenced with immunoSEQ multiplex PCR; TCRdb's copy has only in-frame clones and lacks some. The sample has under 350,000 clones; 65% to 90% are singletons. Germline CDR1 and CDR2: SGHNT and YENEEA. The CDR3 covers 14 residues. Trimming at V came to 5 bases and at J to 3 bases, leaving 7 bases not matched to a gene. The V gene is TRBV11-3, the J gene TRBJ2-7, with 7 bases lining up with TRBD1. The TCR originated in a human donor in a cohort sampled during active COVID-19. Specimen: peripheral blood. This chain's CDR3 is CASSLGDSVYEQYF. CDR3 bases: TGTGCCAGCAGCCTCGGGGACAGCGTCTACGAGCAGTACTTC. Drawing the rest from reference TRBV11-3 and TRBJ2-7, the complete variable domain is EAGVVQSPRYKIIEKKQPVAFWCNPISGHNTLYWYLQNLGQGPELLIRYENEEAVDDSQLPKDRFSAERLKGVDSTLKIQPAELGDSAVYLCASSLGDSVYEQYFGPGTRLTVT.